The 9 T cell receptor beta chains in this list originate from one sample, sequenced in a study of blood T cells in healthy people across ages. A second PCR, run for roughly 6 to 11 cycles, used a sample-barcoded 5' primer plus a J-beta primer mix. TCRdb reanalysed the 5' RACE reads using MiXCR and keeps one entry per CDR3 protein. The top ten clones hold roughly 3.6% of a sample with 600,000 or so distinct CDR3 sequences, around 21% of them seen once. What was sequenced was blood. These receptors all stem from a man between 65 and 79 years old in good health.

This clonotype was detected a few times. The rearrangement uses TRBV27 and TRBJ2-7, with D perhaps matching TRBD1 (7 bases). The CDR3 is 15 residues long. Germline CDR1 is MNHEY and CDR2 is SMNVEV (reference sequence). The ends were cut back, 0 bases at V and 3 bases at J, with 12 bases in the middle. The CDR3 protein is CASSLSAGGFYEQYF. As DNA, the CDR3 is TGTGCCAGCAGTTTATCCGCAGGGGGGTTCTACGAGCAGTACTTC.

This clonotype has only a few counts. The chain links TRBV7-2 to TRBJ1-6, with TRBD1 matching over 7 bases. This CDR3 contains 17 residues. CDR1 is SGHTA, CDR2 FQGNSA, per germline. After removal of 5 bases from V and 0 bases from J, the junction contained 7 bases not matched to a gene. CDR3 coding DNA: TGTGCCAGCAGCCCTCAGACAGGGAGCTCCTATAATTCACCCCTCCACTTT. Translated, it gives CASSPQTGSSYNSPLHF.

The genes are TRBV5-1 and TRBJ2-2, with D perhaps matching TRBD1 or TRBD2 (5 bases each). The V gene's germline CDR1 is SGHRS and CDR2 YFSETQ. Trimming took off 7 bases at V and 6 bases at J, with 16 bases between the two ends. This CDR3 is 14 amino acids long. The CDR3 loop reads CASGTNFGAGELFF. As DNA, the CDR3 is TGCGCCAGCGGGACGAACTTTGGGGCCGGGGAGCTGTTTTTT.

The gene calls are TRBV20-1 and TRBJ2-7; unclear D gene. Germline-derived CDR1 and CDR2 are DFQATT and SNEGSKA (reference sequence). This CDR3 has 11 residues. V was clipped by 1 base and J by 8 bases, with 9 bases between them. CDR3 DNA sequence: TGCAGTGCTAGAGGTGTCGCCAAGCAGTACTTC. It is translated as CSARGVAKQYF.

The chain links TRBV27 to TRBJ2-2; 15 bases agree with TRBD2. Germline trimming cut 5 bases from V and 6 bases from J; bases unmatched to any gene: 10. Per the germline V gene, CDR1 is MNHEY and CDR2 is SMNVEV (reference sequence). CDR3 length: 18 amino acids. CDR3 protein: CASSTRTSGRASPGELFF. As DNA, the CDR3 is TGTGCCAGCAGTACCCGGACTAGCGGGAGGGCCTCCCCCGGGGAGCTGTTTTTT.

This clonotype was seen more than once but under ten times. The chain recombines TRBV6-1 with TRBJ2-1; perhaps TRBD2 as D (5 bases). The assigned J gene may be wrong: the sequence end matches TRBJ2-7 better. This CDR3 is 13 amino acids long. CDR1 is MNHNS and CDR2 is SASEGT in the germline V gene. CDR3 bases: TGTGCCAGCAGTGAACTTACTAGCTACGAGCAGTACTTC. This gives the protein CASSELTSYEQYF.

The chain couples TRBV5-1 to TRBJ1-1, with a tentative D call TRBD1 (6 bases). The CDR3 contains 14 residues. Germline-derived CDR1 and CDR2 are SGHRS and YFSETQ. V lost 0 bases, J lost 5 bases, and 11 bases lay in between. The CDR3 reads CASSLVGGRTEAFF. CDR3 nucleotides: TGCGCCAGCAGCTTGGTCGGGGGCAGGACTGAAGCTTTCTTT.

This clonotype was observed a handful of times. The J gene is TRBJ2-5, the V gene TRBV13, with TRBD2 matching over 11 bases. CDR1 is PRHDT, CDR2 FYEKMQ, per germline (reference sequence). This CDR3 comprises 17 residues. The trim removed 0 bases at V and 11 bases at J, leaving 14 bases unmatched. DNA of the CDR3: TGTGCCAGCAGCTTAGGACACAATAGCGGGAGGGCCTTTGAGCAGTACTTC. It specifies CASSLGHNSGRAFEQYF.

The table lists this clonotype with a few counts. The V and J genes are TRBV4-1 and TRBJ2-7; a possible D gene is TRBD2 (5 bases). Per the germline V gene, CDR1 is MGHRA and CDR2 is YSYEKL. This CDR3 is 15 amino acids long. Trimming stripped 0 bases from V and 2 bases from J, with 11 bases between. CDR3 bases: TGCGCCAGCAGCCAAGATCGACTACCCACCTACGAGCAGTACTTC. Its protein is CASSQDRLPTYEQYF.